This T cell receptor beta chain was profiled in a study of blood T cell repertoires in COVID-19. Study background: PBMCs, B-cell-depleted T cells, or T cells provided the cDNA or gDNA that made up the material.

Those who participated ranged in age from about 18 to 89 years and resided in under 25 US areas. Self-reported history from a screening survey and questionnaire set each donor's cohort. The data were produced by immunoSEQ multiplex PCR, yet TCRdb's version contains in-frame clones alone and is incomplete. The sample includes 260,000 or so clones, roughly 85% seen only once; the top ten take around 3.5%. The CDR3 loop spans 17 amino acids. With 0 bases clipped from V and 2 bases from J, the junction kept 8 bases outside the gene matches. Germline loops: CDR1 MGHRA, CDR2 YSYEKL. Sequenced input: PBMCs or T cells enriched from blood (not recorded which). The genes are TRBV4-1 and TRBJ2-5; 8 nucleotides line up with TRBD2. The TCR was taken from a middle-aged woman who had been exposed to COVID-19. This CDR3 is CASSQEGLRGVQETQYF. The CDR3 bases are TGCGCCAGCAGCCAAGAGGGGCTGCGGGGGGTTCAAGAGACCCAGTACTTC.